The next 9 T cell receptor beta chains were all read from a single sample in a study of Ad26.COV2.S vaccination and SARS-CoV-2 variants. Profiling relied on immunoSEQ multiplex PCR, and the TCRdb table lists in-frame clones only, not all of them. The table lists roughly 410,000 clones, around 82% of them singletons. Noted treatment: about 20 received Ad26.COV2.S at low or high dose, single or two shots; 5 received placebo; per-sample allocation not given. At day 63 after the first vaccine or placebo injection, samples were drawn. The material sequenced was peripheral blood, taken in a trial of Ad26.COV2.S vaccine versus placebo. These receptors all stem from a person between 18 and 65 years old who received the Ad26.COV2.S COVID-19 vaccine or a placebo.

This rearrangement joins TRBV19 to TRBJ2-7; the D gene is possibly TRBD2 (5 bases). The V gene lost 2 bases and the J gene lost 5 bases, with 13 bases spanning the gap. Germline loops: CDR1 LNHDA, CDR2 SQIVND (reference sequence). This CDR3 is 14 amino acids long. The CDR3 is CASSIMGSAHEQYF. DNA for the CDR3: TGTGCCAGTAGTATAATGGGTAGCGCCCACGAGCAGTACTTC.

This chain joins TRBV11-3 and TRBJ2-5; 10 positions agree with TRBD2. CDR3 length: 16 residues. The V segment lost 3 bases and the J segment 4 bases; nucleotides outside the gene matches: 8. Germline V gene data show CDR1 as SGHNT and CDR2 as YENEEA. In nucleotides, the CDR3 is TGTGCCAGCAGCTTTGGCCTAGCGGGGGCCCTAGAGACCCAGTACTTC. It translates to CASSFGLAGALETQYF.

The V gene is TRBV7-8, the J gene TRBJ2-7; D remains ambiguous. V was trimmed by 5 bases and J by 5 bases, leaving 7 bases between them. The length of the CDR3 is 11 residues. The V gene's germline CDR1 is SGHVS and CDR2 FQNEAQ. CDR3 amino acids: CASSLWNEQYF. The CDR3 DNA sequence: TGTGCCAGCAGCCTATGGAACGAGCAGTACTTC.

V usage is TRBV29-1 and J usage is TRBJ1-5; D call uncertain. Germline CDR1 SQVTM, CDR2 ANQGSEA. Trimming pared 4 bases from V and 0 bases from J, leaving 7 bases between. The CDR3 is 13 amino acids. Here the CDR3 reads CSVVFGSNQPQHF. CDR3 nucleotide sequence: TGCAGCGTTGTGTTCGGTAGCAATCAGCCCCAGCATTTT.

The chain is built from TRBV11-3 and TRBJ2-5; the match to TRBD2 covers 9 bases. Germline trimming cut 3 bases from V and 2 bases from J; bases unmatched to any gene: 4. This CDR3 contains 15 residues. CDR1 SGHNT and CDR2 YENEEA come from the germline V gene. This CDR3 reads CASSFQTSGQETQYF. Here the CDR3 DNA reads TGTGCCAGCAGCTTCCAAACTAGCGGGCAAGAGACCCAGTACTTC. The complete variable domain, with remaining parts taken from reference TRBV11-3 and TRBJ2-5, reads EAGVVQSPRYKIIEKKQPVAFWCNPISGHNTLYWYLQNLGQGPELLIRYENEEAVDDSQLPKDRFSAERLKGVDSTLKIQPAELGDSAVYLCASSFQTSGQETQYFGPGTRLLVL.

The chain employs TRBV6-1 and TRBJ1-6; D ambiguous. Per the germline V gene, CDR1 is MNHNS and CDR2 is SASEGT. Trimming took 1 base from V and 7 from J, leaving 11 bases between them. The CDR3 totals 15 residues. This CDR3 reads CASSEGGSLNSPLHF. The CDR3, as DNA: TGTGCCAGCAGTGAAGGCGGTTCTCTGAATTCACCCCTCCACTTT.

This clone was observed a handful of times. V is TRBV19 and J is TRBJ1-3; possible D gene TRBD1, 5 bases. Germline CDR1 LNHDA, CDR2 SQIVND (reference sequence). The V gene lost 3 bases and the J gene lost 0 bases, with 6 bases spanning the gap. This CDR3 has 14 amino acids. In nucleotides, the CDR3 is TGTGCCAGTAGTATGGGGCGCTCTGGAAACACCATATATTTT. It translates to CASSMGRSGNTIYF.

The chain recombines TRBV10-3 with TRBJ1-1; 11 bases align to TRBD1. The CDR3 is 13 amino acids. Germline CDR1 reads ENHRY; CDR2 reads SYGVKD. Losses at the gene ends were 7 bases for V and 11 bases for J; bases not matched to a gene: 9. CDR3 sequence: CAIIGQGAPRAFF. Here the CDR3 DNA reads TGTGCCATCATTGGACAGGGGGCGCCCAGGGCTTTCTTT.

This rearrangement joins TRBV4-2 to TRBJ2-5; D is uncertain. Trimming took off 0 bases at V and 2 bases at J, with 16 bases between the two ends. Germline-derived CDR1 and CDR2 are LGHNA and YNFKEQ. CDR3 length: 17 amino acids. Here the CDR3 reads CASSQDRKANLQETQYF. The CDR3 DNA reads TGTGCCAGCAGCCAAGATCGGAAAGCGAACCTTCAAGAGACCCAGTACTTC.